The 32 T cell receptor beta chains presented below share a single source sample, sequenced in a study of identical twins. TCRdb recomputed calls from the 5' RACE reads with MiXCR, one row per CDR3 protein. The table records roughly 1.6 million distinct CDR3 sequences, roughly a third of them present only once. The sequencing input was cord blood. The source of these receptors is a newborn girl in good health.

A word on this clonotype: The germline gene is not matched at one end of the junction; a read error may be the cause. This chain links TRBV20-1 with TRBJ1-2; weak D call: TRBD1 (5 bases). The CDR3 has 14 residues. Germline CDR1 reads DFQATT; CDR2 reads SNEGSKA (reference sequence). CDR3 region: CSARDSRQTHGCTF. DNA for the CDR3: TGCAGTGCTAGAGATTCCCGACAGACCCATGGCTGCACCTTC.

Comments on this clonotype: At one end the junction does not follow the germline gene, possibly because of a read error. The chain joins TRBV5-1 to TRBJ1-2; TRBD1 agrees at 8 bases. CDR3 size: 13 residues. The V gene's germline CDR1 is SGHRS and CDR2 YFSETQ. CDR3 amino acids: CASSFDRGYGYIF. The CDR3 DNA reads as TGCGCCAGCAGCTTCGACAGGGGTTATGGCTACATCTTC.

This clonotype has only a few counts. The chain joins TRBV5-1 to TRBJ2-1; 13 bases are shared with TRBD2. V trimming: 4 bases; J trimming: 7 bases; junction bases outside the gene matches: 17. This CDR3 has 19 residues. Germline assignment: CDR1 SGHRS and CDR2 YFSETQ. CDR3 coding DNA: TGCGCCAGCAGCCCTCATAATACTAGCGGGAGGGCCCTCGGAAATGAGCAGTTCTTC. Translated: CASSPHNTSGRALGNEQFF.

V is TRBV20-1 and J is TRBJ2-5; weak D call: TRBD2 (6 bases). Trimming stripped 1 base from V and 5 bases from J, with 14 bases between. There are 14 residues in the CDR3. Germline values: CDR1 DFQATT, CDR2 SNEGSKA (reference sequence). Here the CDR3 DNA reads TGCAGTGCTAGAGGACTAGTGGGAGTTGAGACCCAGTACTTC. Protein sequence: CSARGLVGVETQYF.

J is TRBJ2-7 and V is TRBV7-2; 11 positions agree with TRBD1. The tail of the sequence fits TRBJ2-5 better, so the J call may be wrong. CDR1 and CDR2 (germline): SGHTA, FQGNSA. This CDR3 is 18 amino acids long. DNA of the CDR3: TGTGCCAGCAGCTTAGCGTGGTTGGGACAGGGGGGCAAAGAGACCCAGTACTTC. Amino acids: CASSLAWLGQGGKETQYF.

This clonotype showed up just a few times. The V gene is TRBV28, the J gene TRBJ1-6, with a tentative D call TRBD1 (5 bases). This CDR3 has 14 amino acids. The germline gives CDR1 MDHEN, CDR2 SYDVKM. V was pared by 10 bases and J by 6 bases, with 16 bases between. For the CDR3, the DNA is TGTGCCATCTCGACCGGGACTTCTAATTCACCCCTCCACTTT. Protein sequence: CAISTGTSNSPLHF.

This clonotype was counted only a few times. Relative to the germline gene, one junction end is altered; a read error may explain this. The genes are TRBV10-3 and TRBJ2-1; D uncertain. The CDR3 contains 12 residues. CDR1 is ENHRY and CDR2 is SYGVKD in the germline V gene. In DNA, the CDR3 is TGTGCCATCAGGGGGTCCTTCAATGAGCAGTTCTTC. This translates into CAIRGSFNEQFF.

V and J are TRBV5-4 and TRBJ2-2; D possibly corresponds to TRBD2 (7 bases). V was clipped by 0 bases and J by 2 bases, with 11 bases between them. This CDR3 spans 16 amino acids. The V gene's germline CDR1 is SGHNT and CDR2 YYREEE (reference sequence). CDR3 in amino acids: CASSLGGGHNTGELFF. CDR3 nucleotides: TGTGCCAGCAGCTTGGGGGGGGGCCATAACACCGGGGAGCTGTTTTTT.

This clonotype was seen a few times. For the CDR3, the DNA is TGCAGTGCCCGGCACAGGGGCTCCTATAATTCACCCCTCCACTTT. Its protein product is CSARHRGSYNSPLHF. The V and J genes are TRBV20-1 and TRBJ1-6; the match to TRBD1 covers 7 bases. The length of the CDR3 is 15 residues. Germline V gene lookup returns CDR1 DFQATT and CDR2 SNEGSKA (reference sequence). With V trimmed by 6 bases and J by 0 bases, 5 bases remained unmatched.

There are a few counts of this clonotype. The CDR3 region is CASNPGSGGQYF. Here the CDR3 DNA reads TGTGCCAGTAATCCAGGGTCGGGGGGGCAGTACTTC. The rearrangement joins TRBV9 to TRBJ2-7, with TRBD2 matching 7 bases. V gave up 8 bases and J gave up 9 bases; unmatched junction bases: 11. The CDR3 consists of 12 residues. Germline V gene lookup returns CDR1 SGDLS and CDR2 YYNGEE.

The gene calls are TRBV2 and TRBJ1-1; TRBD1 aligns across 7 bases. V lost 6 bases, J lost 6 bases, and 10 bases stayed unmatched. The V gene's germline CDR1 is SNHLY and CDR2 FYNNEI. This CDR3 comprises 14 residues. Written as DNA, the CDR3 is TGTGCCAGCAGGCGACAGGGTGCAGCTCCTGAAGCTTTCTTT. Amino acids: CASRRQGAAPEAFF.

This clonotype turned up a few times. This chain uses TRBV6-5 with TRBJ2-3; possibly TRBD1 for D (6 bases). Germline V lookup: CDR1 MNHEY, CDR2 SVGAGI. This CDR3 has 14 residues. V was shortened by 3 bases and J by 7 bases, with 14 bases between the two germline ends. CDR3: CASSYSPQGNTQYF. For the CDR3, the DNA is TGTGCCAGCAGTTATTCCCCACAGGGAAATACGCAGTATTTT.

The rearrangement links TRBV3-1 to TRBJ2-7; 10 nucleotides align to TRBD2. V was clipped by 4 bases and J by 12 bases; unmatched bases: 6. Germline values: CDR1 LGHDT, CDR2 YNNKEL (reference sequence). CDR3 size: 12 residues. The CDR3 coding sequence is TGTGCCAGCAGCCGCGGACTAGCGGTGATGTACTTC. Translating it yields CASSRGLAVMYF.

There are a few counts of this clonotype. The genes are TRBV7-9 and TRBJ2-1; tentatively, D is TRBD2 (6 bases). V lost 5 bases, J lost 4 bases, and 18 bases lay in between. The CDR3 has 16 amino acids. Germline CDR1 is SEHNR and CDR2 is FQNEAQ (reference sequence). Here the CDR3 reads CASSPGLWAHYNEQFF. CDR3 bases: TGTGCCAGCAGCCCTGGACTATGGGCCCATTACAATGAGCAGTTCTTC.

The CDR3 DNA reads TGTGCCAGCAGTTGCCCAAGGGCTCCCCACGAGCAGTACTTC. It specifies CASSCPRAPHEQYF. The J gene is TRBJ2-7, the V gene TRBV6-6; unclear D gene. This CDR3 is 14 amino acids long. Trimming took 4 bases from V and 5 from J, leaving 15 bases between them. CDR1 MNHNY and CDR2 SVGAGI come from the germline V gene (reference sequence).

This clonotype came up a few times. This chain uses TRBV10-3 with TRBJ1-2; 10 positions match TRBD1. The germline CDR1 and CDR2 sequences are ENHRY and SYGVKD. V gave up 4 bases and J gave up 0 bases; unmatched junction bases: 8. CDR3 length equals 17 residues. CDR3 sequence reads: CAISGATGGEANYGYTF. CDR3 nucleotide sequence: TGTGCCATCAGTGGGGCGACAGGGGGCGAAGCTAACTATGGCTACACCTTC.

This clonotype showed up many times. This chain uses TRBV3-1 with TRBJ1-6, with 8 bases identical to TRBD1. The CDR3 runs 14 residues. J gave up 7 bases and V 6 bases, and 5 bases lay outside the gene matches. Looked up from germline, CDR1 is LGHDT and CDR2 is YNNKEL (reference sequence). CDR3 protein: CASSRQGANSPLHF. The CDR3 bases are TGTGCCAGCAGTCGCCAGGGGGCGAATTCACCCCTCCACTTT.

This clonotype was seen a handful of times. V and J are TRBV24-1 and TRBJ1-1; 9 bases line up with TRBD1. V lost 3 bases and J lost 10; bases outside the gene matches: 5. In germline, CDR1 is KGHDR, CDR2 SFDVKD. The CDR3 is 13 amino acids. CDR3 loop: CATSDPGTGRAFF. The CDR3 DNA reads TGTGCCACCAGTGATCCAGGGACAGGGCGAGCTTTCTTT.

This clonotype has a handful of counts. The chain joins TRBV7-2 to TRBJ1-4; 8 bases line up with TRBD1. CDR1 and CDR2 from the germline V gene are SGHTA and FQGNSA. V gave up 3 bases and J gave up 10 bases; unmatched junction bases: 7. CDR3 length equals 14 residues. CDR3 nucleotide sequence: TGTGCCAGCAGCTTTTTCGGACAGGGAGGAAAACTGTTTTTT. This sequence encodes CASSFFGQGGKLFF.

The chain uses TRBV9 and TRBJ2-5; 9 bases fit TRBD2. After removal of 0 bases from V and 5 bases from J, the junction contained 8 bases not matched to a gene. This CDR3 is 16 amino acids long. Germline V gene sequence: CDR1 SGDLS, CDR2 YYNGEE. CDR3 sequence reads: CASSVGGGALRETQYF. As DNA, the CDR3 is TGTGCCAGCAGCGTAGGCGGGGGGGCGCTTCGGGAGACCCAGTACTTC.

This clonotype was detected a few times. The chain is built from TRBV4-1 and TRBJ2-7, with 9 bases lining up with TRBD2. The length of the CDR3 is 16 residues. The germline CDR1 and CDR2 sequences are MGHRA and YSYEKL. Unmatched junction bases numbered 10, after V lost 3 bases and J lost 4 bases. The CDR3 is CASSHLPGLAAYEQYF. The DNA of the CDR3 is TGCGCCAGCAGCCACTTACCGGGACTAGCTGCATACGAGCAGTACTTC.

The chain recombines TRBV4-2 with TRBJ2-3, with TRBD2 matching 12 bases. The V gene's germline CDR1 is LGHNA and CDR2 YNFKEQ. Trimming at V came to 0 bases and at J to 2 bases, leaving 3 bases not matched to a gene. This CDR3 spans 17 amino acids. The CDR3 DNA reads TGTGCCAGCAGCCAAGAAACTAGCGGGGGGACCACAGATACGCAGTATTTT. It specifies CASSQETSGGTTDTQYF.

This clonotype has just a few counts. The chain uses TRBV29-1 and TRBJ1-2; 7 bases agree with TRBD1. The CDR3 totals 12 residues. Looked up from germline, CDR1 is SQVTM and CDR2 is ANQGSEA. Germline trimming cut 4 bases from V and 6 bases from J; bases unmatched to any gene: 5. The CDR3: CSVGYRGDGYTF. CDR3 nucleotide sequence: TGCAGCGTTGGGTACAGGGGAGATGGCTACACCTTC.

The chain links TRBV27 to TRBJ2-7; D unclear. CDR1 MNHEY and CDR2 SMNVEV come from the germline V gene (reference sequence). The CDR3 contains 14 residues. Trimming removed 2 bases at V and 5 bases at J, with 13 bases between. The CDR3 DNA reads TGTGCCAGCAGTTTAGGCAGGCCAATTAACGAGCAGTACTTC. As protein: CASSLGRPINEQYF.

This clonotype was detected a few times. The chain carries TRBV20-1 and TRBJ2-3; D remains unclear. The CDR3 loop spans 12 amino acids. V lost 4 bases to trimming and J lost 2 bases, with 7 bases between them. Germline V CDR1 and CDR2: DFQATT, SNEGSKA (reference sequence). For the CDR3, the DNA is TGCAGTGCTATTCGGATCACAGATACGCAGTATTTT. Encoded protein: CSAIRITDTQYF.

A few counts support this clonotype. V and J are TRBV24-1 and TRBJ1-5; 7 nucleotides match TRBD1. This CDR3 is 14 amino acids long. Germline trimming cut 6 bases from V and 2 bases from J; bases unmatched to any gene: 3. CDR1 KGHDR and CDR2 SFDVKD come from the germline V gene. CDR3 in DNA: TGTGCCACCAGTACCGGACAGGGCAATCAGCCCCAGCATTTT. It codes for CATSTGQGNQPQHF.

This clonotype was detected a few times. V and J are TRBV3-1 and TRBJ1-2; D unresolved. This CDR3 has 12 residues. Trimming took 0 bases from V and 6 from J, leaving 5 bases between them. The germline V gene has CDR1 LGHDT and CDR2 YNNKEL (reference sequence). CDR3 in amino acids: CASSQEAHGYTF. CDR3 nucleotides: TGTGCCAGCAGCCAAGAGGCACATGGCTACACCTTC.

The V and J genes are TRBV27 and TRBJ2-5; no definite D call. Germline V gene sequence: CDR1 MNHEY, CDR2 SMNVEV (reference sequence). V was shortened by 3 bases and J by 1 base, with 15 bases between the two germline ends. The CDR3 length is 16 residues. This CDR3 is CASSFDLPKLQETQYF. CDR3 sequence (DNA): TGTGCCAGCAGTTTTGATCTTCCTAAGCTCCAAGAGACCCAGTACTTC.

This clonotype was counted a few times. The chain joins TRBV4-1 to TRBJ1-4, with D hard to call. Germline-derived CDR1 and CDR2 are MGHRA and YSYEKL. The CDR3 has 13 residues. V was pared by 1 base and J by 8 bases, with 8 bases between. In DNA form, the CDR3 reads TGCGCCAGCAGCCAAGTAATTAGGGAAAAACTGTTTTTT. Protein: CASSQVIREKLFF.

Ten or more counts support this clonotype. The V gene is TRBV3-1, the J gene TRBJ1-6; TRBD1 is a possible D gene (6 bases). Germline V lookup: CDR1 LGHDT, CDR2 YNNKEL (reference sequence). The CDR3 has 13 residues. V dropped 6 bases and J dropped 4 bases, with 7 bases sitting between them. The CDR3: CASSQGYNSPLHF. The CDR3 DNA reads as TGTGCCAGCAGTCAGGGGTATAATTCACCCCTCCACTTT.

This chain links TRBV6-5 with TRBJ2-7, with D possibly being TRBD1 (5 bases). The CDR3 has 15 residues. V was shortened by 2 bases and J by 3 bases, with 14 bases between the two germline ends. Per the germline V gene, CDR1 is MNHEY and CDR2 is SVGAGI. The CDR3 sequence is CASSYLVGANYEQYF. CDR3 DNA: TGTGCCAGCAGTTACCTGGTAGGGGCTAACTACGAGCAGTACTTC.

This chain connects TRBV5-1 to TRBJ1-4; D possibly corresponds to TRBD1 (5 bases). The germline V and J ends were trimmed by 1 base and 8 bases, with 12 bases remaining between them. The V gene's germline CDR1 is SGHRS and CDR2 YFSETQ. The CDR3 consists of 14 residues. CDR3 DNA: TGCGCCAGCAGCTTGAATCAGGGAGGGGAAAAACTGTTTTTT. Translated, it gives CASSLNQGGEKLFF. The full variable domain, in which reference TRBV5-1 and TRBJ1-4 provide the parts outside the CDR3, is KAGVTQTPRYLIKTRGQQVTLSCSPISGHRSVSWYQQTPGQGLQFLFEYFSETQRNKGNFPGRFSGRQFSNSRSEMNVSTLELGDSALYLCASSLNQGGEKLFFGSGTQLSVL.